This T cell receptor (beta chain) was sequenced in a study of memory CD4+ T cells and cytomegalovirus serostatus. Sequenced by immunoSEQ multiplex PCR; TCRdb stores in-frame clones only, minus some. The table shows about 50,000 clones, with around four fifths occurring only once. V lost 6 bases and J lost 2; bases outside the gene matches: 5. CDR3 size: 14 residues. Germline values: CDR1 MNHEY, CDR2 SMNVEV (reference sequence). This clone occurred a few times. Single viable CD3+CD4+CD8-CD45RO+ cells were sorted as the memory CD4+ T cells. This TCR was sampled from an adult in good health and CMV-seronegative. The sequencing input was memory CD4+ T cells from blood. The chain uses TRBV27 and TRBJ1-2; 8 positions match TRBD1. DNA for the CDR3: TGTGCCAGCAGGATCGGGGACAGGAACTATGGCTACACCTTC. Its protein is CASRIGDRNYGYTF.